This T cell receptor beta chain was found in a study of blood T cell repertoires in COVID-19. Study-level background: There were acute and convalescent COVID-19 samples, and they came from the United States, Italy and Spain. T cells, B-cell-depleted T cells, or PBMCs supplied cDNA or gDNA.

Authors' processing steps: For nucleated cells, counts were estimated from reference gene primer amplification. Profiled with immunoSEQ multiplex PCR; TCRdb holds only in-frame clones, not every one. From that table come the V and J calls and clone size; the DNA was used to work out D and trimming. The data show tens of thousands of clones, around 90% seen once. Germline V gene sequence: CDR1 SGHAT, CDR2 FQNNGV. The CDR3 runs 16 residues. With V trimmed by 5 bases and J by 2 bases, 10 bases remained unmatched. This TCR was sampled from a man in his sixties with active COVID-19. The sequenced sample consisted of peripheral blood. The rearrangement uses TRBV11-2 and TRBJ2-5; the match to TRBD2 covers 8 bases. The DNA of the CDR3 is TGTGCCAGCAGCCGATCCACCAGCGGGGGACAAGAGACCCAGTACTTC. Protein: CASSRSTSGGQETQYF.